A single sample is the source of the 21 T cell receptor beta chains below, sequenced in a study of blood T cell repertoires in COVID-19. Profiled with immunoSEQ multiplex PCR; TCRdb holds only in-frame clones, not every one. The data show approximately 140,000 clones, roughly 81% seen once. The sequencing input was peripheral blood. Source of these receptors: a human donor with acute or convalescent COVID-19. The donor label of this sample is uncertain.

The chain links TRBV6-5 to TRBJ2-3; 7 bases agree with TRBD1. The CDR3 has 12 residues. Per germline, CDR1 MNHEY and CDR2 SVGAGI. Losses at the gene ends were 6 bases for V and 6 bases for J; bases not matched to a gene: 3. The CDR3 sequence is CASRAQGDTQYF. The CDR3 DNA is TGTGCCAGCAGGGCACAGGGGGATACGCAGTATTTT.

The chain uses TRBV6-4 and TRBJ2-1; TRBD1 matches 11 bases. From germline, CDR1 is MRHNA and CDR2 SNTAGT. The CDR3 extends over 14 amino acids. The J segment lost 8 bases and the V segment lost 6 bases, leaving 6 bases of the junction unmatched. This chain's CDR3 is CASRRGQGVDEQFF. The CDR3 DNA sequence: TGTGCCAGCAGGAGGGGACAGGGGGTAGATGAGCAGTTCTTC.

The chain combines TRBV7-2 with TRBJ1-1, with 7 nucleotides matching TRBD1. CDR1 and CDR2 (germline): SGHTA, FQGNSA. V was pared by 5 bases and J by 9 bases, with 9 bases of the junction left unmatched. This CDR3 is 13 amino acids long. CDR3 coding DNA: TGTGCCAGCAGCCCCTGGGACAGCCTCAAAGCTTTCTTT. Translated: CASSPWDSLKAFF.

V and J are TRBV3-1 (or the pseudogene TRBV3-2) and TRBJ1-6, with 8 bases identical to TRBD1. The germline gives CDR1 LGHDT, CDR2 YNNKEL (reference sequence). Trimming removed 5 bases from V and 9 bases from J; junction bases left unmatched: 6. This CDR3 is 14 amino acids long. The chain's CDR3 is CASSDRGKGSPLHF. Here the CDR3 DNA reads TGTGCCAGCAGCGACAGGGGTAAGGGTTCACCCCTCCACTTT.

The chain recombines TRBV6-6 with TRBJ1-6, with D possibly being TRBD1 (6 bases). CDR3 length equals 15 residues. Per germline, CDR1 MNHNY and CDR2 SVGAGI (reference sequence). The ends were cut back, 6 bases at V and 7 bases at J, with 16 bases in the middle. CDR3 bases: TGTGCCAGCAGCCCCGCCGGGACACCAAATTCACCCCTCCACTTT. Its protein is CASSPAGTPNSPLHF.

V is TRBV24-1 and J is TRBJ1-2, with 7 bases identical to TRBD1. This CDR3 region has 13 residues. V lost 9 bases, J lost 8 bases, and 11 bases stayed unmatched. Germline V gene lookup returns CDR1 KGHDR and CDR2 SFDVKD. CDR3 nucleotide sequence: TGTGCCACCCGGGGACAGCCTTCCGGCGGCTACACCTTC. Its translation is CATRGQPSGGYTF.

The chain carries TRBV6-5 and TRBJ2-5; 12 nucleotides align to TRBD2. V dropped 0 bases and J dropped 3; count of bases not matched to a gene: 2. Germline values: CDR1 MNHEY, CDR2 SVGAGI. CDR3 length: 16 residues. CDR3 in amino acids: CASSYSRTSGEETQYF. The DNA for the CDR3 is TGTGCCAGCAGTTACTCGAGGACTAGCGGGGAAGAGACCCAGTACTTC.

The genes are TRBV5-6 and TRBJ2-7; D possibly corresponds to TRBD2 (5 bases). Germline V lookup: CDR1 SGHDT, CDR2 YYEEEE. This CDR3 has 13 residues. With 3 bases removed from V and 3 bases from J, the gap between germline ends came to 10 bases. CDR3 loop: CASSSDYSYEQYV. In DNA, the CDR3 is TGTGCCAGCAGCTCCGACTATAGCTACGAGCAGTACGTC.

V and J are TRBV6-5 and TRBJ1-2; 7 positions match TRBD1. J was trimmed by 8 bases and V by 6 bases; bases with no gene match: 9. Germline V gene lookup returns CDR1 MNHEY and CDR2 SVGAGI. The CDR3 is 13 amino acids. In DNA, the CDR3 is TGTGCCAGCAGCCCGGATCAGGGGGAAGGCTACACCTTC. This sequence encodes CASSPDQGEGYTF.

This clone showed up just a few times. The genes are TRBV5-1 and TRBJ1-1; perhaps TRBD1 as D (6 bases). The V gene lost 0 bases and the J gene lost 5 bases, with 11 bases spanning the gap. Germline CDR1 is SGHRS and CDR2 is YFSETQ. CDR3 size: 14 residues. The DNA for the CDR3 is TGCGCCAGCAGCTTGGAAACAGGGTTGACTGAAGCTTTCTTT. Translation: CASSLETGLTEAFF.

The chain has TRBV10-2 and TRBJ2-3, with 13 bases identical to TRBD2. Germline V gives CDR1 WSHSY, CDR2 SAAADI. The CDR3 covers 16 residues. V shed 3 bases, J shed 4 bases, and the junction held 4 bases outside the gene matches. The chain's CDR3 is CASSEATSGGADTQYF. For the CDR3, the DNA is TGCGCCAGCAGTGAAGCCACTAGCGGGGGGGCAGATACGCAGTATTTT.

The CDR3 protein is CASSLPPPSVETQYF. CDR3 nucleotides: TGTGCCAGCAGCTTACCCCCCCCTAGCGTGGAGACCCAGTACTTC. This chain links TRBV7-9 with TRBJ2-5; tentative D call: TRBD2 (6 bases). CDR1 SEHNR and CDR2 FQNEAQ come from the germline V gene (reference sequence). Between the trimmed V and J ends, which lost 2 bases and 5 bases, there was a span of 15 bases. The length of the CDR3 is 15 residues.

This clone was recorded only once. The chain employs TRBV6-5 and TRBJ1-2, with 8 bases identical to TRBD1. The CDR3 spans 13 residues. Germline-derived CDR1 and CDR2 are MNHEY and SVGAGI. Trimming cost V 8 bases and J 5 bases; bases outside gene matches: 7. CDR3 sequence (DNA): TGTGCCAGCGTCCCACAGGGGGTATATGGCTACACCTTC. It is translated as CASVPQGVYGYTF.

The rearrangement joins TRBV3-1 (or the pseudogene TRBV3-2) to TRBJ2-1, with 7 bases aligning to TRBD2. The CDR3 extends over 13 amino acids. J lost 7 bases, V lost 1 base, and 1 base had no gene match. The germline CDR1 and CDR2 sequences are LGHDT and YNNKEL (reference sequence). CDR3 region: CASSQGTRNEQFF. CDR3 nucleotide sequence: TGTGCCAGCAGCCAAGGGACTAGAAATGAGCAGTTCTTC.

In its sample, this clone was seen a few times. The V and J genes are TRBV6-4 and TRBJ1-2, with TRBD1 as a possible D gene (6 bases). The germline CDR1 and CDR2 sequences are MRHNA and SNTAGT. The CDR3 is 13 residues long. Trimming left V 0 bases short and J 8 bases short, with 10 bases between. The CDR3 reads CASSDSGRGGYTF. The DNA for the CDR3 is TGTGCCAGCAGTGACTCGGGCAGGGGAGGCTACACCTTC.

This clone has only a few counts. The chain joins TRBV5-6 to TRBJ1-1; D is undetermined. Germline lookup yields CDR1 SGHDT and CDR2 YYEEEE. The V end lost 4 bases, the J end lost 7 bases, and 14 bases lay between the germline ends. The CDR3 runs to 13 residues. CDR3 loop: CASSLGPEVEAFF. As DNA, the CDR3 is TGTGCCAGCAGCCTCGGCCCGGAGGTTGAAGCTTTCTTT.

V gene TRBV5-1 combines with J gene TRBJ1-3, with no clear D. There are 13 residues in the CDR3. With 0 bases removed from V and 4 bases from J, the gap between germline ends came to 5 bases. CDR1 and CDR2 (germline): SGHRS, YFSETQ. The CDR3: CASSLASGNTIYF. The CDR3 nucleotides read TGCGCCAGCAGCTTGGCCTCCGGAAACACCATATATTTT.

In regard to this clone: In the same sample, other DNA sequences code for this CDR3. The CDR3 region has the DNA TGTGCCAGCAGTCTGACTGGGAATTCACCCCTCCACTTT. It codes for CASSLTGNSPLHF. The rearrangement links TRBV12-3 or TRBV12-4 to TRBJ1-6; D is ambiguous. V was clipped by 5 bases and J by 7 bases, with 9 bases between them. The CDR3 runs to 13 residues.

The chain carries TRBV7-8 and TRBJ2-3; 12 positions agree with TRBD2. This CDR3 region has 16 residues. V lost 1 base to trimming and J lost 6 bases; unmatched junction nucleotides: 5. CDR1 is SGHVS, CDR2 FQNEAQ, per germline. Written as DNA, the CDR3 is TGTGCCAGCAGCTTAGAGCGACTAGCGGGGGTGGATACGCAGTATTTT. Amino acid sequence: CASSLERLAGVDTQYF. Filled out from reference TRBV7-8 and TRBJ2-3, the complete variable domain reads GAGVSQSPRYKVAKRGQDVALRCDPISGHVSLFWYQQALGQGPEFLTYFQNEAQLDKSGLPSDRFFAERPEGSVSTLKIQRTQQEDSAVYLCASSLERLAGVDTQYFGPGTRLTVL.

The V gene is TRBV11-2, the J gene TRBJ1-1; the D gene is possibly TRBD1 (5 bases). This CDR3 contains 15 residues. CDR1 SGHAT and CDR2 FQNNGV come from the germline V gene. V was cut by 5 bases and J by 1 base, with 14 bases left in between. The CDR3: CASSPSGGENTEAFF. CDR3 nucleotides: TGTGCCAGCAGCCCATCAGGAGGGGAGAACACTGAAGCTTTCTTT.

V and J are TRBV6-5 and TRBJ1-6; no definite D call. V lost 6 bases and J 0 bases, leaving 9 bases between the germline ends. This CDR3 spans 15 amino acids. In germline, CDR1 is MNHEY, CDR2 SVGAGI. In DNA, the CDR3 is TGTGCCAGCAGCAACTCAGGCTCCTATAATTCACCCCTCCACTTT. Translation: CASSNSGSYNSPLHF.